This T cell receptor beta chain was captured in a study of blood T cell repertoires in COVID-19. Across the study: Samples came from the United States, Italy and Spain, spanning acute and convalescent COVID-19. Nucleic acid was either cDNA or gDNA, and it came from T cells, B-cell-depleted T cells, or PBMCs.

The CDR3 sequence is 15 residues long. The junction had 4 bases not matched to a gene; V was cut back by 3 bases and J by 5 bases. Germline V lookup: CDR1 SGHTA, CDR2 FQGNSA. Source study methods: Scientists estimated how many nucleated cells there were by amplifying reference gene primers. The repertoire was sequenced with immunoSEQ multiplex PCR; TCRdb's copy has only in-frame clones and lacks some. V, J and clone size are those of that table, while D and trimming were read from the DNA. In the table there are 150,000 to 200,000 clones, roughly 80% of which are singletons. Specimen: peripheral blood. The chain is built from TRBV7-2 and TRBJ2-5; 12 nucleotides line up with TRBD1. This TCR was sampled from a human donor with acute or convalescent COVID-19. The donor label of this sample is uncertain. The CDR3 here is CASSFPGQGAETQYF. The CDR3 region has the DNA TGTGCCAGCAGCTTCCCGGGACAGGGGGCTGAGACCCAGTACTTC.